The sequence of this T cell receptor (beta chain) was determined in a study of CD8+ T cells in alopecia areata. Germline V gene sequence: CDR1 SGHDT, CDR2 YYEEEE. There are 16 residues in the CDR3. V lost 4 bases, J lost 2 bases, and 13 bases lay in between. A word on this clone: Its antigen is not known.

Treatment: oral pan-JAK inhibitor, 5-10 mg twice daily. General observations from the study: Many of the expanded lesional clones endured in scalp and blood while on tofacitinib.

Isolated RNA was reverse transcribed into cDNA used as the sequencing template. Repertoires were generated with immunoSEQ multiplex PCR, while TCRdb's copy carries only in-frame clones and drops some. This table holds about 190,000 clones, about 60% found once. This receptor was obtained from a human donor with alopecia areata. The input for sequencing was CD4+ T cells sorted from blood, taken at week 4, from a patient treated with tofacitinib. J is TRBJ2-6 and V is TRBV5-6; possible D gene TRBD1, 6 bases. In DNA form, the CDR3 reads TGTGCCAGCAGCCTGACAGGTGATACTGGGGCCAACGTCCTGACTTTC. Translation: CASSLTGDTGANVLTF.